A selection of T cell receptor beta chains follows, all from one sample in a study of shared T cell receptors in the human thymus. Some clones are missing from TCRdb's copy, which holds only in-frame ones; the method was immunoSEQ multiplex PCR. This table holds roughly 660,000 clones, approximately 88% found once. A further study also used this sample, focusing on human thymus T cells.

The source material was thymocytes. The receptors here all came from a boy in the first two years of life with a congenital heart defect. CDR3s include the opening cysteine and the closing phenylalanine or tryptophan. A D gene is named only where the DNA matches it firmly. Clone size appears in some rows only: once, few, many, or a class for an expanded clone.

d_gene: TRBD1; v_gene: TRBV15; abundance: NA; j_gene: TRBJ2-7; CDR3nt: TGTGCCACCAGCAGATCCCCGGGACAGGGTAGGTGCGAGCAGTACTTC; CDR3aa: CATSRSPGQGRCEQYF
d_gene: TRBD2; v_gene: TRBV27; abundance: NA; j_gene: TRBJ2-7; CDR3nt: TGTGCCAGCAGTTCGAGGCTAGCGGGAGACTACGAGCAGTACTTC; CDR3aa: CASSSRLAGDYEQYF
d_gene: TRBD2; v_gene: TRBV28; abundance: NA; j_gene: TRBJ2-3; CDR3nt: TGTGCCAGCAGCCATGGGCGGGAGCCTGGGGCAGATACGCAGTATTTT; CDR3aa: CASSHGREPGADTQYF
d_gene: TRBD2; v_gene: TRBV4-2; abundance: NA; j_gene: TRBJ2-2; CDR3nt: TGTGCCAGCAGCCAAGAATCGTCTAGCGGGTTGAACACCGGGGAGCTGTTTTTT; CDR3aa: CASSQESSSGLNTGELFF
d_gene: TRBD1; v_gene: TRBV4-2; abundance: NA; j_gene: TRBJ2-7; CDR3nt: TGTGCCAGCAGCCCAAGGTACGGGGACAGGCAGACCTACGAGCAGTACTTC; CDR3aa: CASSPRYGDRQTYEQYF
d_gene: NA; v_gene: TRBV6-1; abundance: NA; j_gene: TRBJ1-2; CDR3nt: TGTGCCAGCAGTGAGAGGGGGGGCTATGGCTACACCTTC; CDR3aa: CASSERGGYGYTF
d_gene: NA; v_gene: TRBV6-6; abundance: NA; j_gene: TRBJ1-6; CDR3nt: TGTGCCAGCAGTTGGCGACAGGTTAGGTGGTCACCCCTCCACTTT; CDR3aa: CASSWRQVRWSPLHF
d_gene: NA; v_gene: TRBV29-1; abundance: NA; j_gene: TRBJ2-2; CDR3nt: TGCAGCGTGGGGGCCGGTCGAACGGGCACCGGGGAGCTGTTTTTT; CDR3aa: CSVGAGRTGTGELFF
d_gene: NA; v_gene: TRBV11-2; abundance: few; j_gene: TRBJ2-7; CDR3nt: TGTGCCAGCAGCTTAGTCCATAGGACAGATTGCTACGAGCAGTACTTC; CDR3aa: CASSLVHRTDCYEQYF
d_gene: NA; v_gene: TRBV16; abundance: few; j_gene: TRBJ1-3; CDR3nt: TGTGCCAGCAGCCAATCCCCCCGGTCTGGAAACACCATATATTTT; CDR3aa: CASSQSPRSGNTIYF
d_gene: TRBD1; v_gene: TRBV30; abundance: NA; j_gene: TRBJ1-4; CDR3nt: TGTGCCTGGTTTCCGGGACAGGGCGAAAAACTGTTTTTT; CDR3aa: CAWFPGQGEKLFF
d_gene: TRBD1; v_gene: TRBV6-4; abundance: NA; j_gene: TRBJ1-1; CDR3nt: TGTGCCAGCGCGAGGACAGGGGGGATGAACACTGAAGCTTTCTTT; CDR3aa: CASARTGGMNTEAFF
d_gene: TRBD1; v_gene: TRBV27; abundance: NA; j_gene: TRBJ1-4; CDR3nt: TGTGCCAGCAGTCTCGGACAGGGCAGTAATGAAAAACTGTTTTTT; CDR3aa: CASSLGQGSNEKLFF
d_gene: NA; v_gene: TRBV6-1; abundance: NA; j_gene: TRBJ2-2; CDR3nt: TGTGCCAGCAGTGAGTCGGGGGCCGGGGAGCTGTTTTTT; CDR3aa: CASSESGAGELFF
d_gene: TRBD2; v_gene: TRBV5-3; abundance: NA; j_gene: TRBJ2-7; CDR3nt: TGTGCCAGAAGCTTGGTGAGCGGGATGGAAGAGCAGTACTTC; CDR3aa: CARSLVSGMEEQYF
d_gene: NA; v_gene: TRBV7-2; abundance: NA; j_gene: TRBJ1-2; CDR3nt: TGTGCCAGCAGCTTAGTAGGCTACACCTTC; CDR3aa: CASSLVGYTF
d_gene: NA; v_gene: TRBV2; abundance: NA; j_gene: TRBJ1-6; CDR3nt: TGTGCCAGCAGGGACCCGGGGAACAATTCACCCCTCCACTTT; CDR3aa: CASRDPGNNSPLHF
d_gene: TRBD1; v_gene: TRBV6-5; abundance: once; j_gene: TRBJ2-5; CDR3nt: TGTGCCAGCAGTCAAGACAGGGGGTTAAGGGAGACCCAGTACTTC; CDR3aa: CASSQDRGLRETQYF
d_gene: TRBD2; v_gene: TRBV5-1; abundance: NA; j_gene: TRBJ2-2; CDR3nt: TGCGCCAGCAGCTTTTGGGACTACCACACCGGGGAGCTGTTTTTT; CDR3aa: CASSFWDYHTGELFF
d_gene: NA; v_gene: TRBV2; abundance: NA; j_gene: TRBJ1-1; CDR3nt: TGTGCCAGCAGAGAACAAGGTAGGGGAAACACTGAAGCTTTCTTT; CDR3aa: CASREQGRGNTEAFF
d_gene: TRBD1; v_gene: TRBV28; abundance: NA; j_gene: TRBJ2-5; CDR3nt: TGTGCCAGCAGTTTATCCCGGGACAGGATCCCAGGGGGGACCCAGTACTTC; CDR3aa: CASSLSRDRIPGGTQYF
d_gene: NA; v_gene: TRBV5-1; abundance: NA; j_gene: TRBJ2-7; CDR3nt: TGCGCCAGCAGCTTGAACTCGCGGAGGAGCTCCTACGAGCAGTACTTC; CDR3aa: CASSLNSRRSSYEQYF
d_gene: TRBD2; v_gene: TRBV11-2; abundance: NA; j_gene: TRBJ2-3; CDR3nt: TGTGCCAGCAGCGCCTGGGGAGCGGGAGTTGCCCAGGGCACAGATACGCAGTATTTT; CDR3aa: CASSAWGAGVAQGTDTQYF